The source of this TCR beta chain is a study of tumor-infiltrating lymphocytes in localized non-small cell lung cancer. At the level of the study: Some samples were collected after neoadjuvant chemotherapy; smokers, never-smokers and several histologies were included. Each patient gave resected tumor and non-adjacent uninvolved lung tissue. Whole-study findings and limits: No T-cell fraction difference was seen between IM1 and IM2 tumors. Only some patients had TCR sequencing, depending on available tissue.

As to this clone: Its target is not known.

From germline, CDR1 is MNHEY and CDR2 SVGAGI. Trimming took off 6 bases at V and 8 bases at J, with 16 bases between the two ends. The CDR3 covers 13 residues. TCRdb's copy holds only in-frame clones and misses some; the assay was immunoSEQ multiplex PCR. The repertoire holds about 13,000 clones, about 71% seen once, with 9.4% in the top ten. The sequence was obtained from a human donor with non-small cell lung cancer. The chain is built from TRBV6-5 and TRBJ1-2; D not resolved. The sequenced sample was uninvolved lung tissue not adjacent to the tumor. The CDR3 loop is CASRGFRVGGYTF. CDR3 nucleotide sequence: TGTGCCAGCAGAGGCTTTAGGGTAGGCGGCTACACCTTC.